These 13 T cell receptor beta chains were all obtained from the same sample, sequenced in a study of blood T cells in healthy people across ages. A J-beta primer mix and a sample-barcoded 5' primer were used in a second PCR of about 7 to 12 cycles. A single record per CDR3 protein comes from TCRdb applying MiXCR to the 5' RACE reads. The data show approximately 1.5 million distinct CDR3 sequences, roughly 30% seen once. The sequencing input was blood. The receptors derive from a woman aged 30 to 39 in good health.

CDR3 residues: CSARDGRQLNSPLHF. CDR3 DNA: TGCAGTGCTAGAGACGGACGGCAGCTAAATTCACCCCTCCACTTT. J is TRBJ1-6 and V is TRBV20-1; D gene uncertain. V was trimmed by 0 bases and J by 7 bases, leaving 13 bases between them. Germline V lookup: CDR1 DFQATT, CDR2 SNEGSKA (reference sequence). CDR3 size: 15 residues.

As concerns this clonotype: A read error may explain this, as a much larger clone is one base away. The J gene is TRBJ2-5, the V gene TRBV15, with TRBD2 matching over 8 bases. The germline V gene has CDR1 LNHNV and CDR2 YYDKDF (reference sequence). The CDR3 extends over 19 amino acids. The CDR3 loop reads CAASRDVGRPSGSVETQYF. CDR3 nucleotide sequence: TGTGCCGCCAGCAGAGATGTTGGGAGGCCGAGCGGGAGTGTAGAGACCCAGTACTTC.

V usage is TRBV11-2 and J usage is TRBJ1-6; D is uncertain. The CDR3 loop spans 13 amino acids. Per the germline V gene, CDR1 is SGHAT and CDR2 is FQNNGV. With 7 bases removed from V and 16 bases from J, the gap between germline ends came to 20 bases. CDR3 sequence (DNA): TGTGCCAGCATTTTTATCGTTTCAGGCGAACTCCACTTT. It specifies CASIFIVSGELHF.

The rearrangement links TRBV6-6 to TRBJ2-3; 8 bases are a match to TRBD1. The germline V gene encodes CDR1 MNHNY and CDR2 SVGAGI (reference sequence). The CDR3 is 15 residues long. With V trimmed by 3 bases and J by 6 bases, 8 bases remained unmatched. The CDR3 coding sequence is TGTGCCAGCAGTTATGGACAGGGCTTTCGGGATACGCAGTATTTT. Translation gives CASSYGQGFRDTQYF.

CDR3 in DNA: TGTGCCAGCAGCAGGTGGGCTGAAGCTTTCTTT. This gives the protein CASSRWAEAFF. The chain is built from TRBV28 and TRBJ1-1; D ambiguous. Trimming stripped 6 bases from V and 6 bases from J, with 8 bases between. Germline V lookup: CDR1 MDHEN, CDR2 SYDVKM. The CDR3 is made up of 11 amino acids.

With respect to this clonotype: The junction does not match germline at one end; this may be a read error. The chain employs TRBV10-1 and TRBJ2-1; no reliable D call. The CDR3 totals 15 residues. CDR1 and CDR2 from the germline V gene are WNHNN and SYGVQD (reference sequence). The CDR3 nucleotides read TGCGCCACCAGTCCGGACCGAGCTACCTACAATGAGCAGTTCTTC. This sequence encodes CATSPDRATYNEQFF.

A few counts support this clonotype. CDR3 loop: CSARSLAGVLREQFF. In DNA form, the CDR3 reads TGCAGTGCTAGGTCTCTAGCGGGGGTCCTTCGGGAGCAGTTCTTC. The chain carries TRBV20-1 and TRBJ2-1, with 10 bases fitting TRBD2. Germline CDR1 DFQATT, CDR2 SNEGSKA (reference sequence). This CDR3 spans 15 amino acids. V lost 3 bases and J lost 10; bases outside the gene matches: 12.

This sequence joins TRBV20-1 and TRBJ2-7; TRBD1 agrees at 9 bases. Germline CDR1 and CDR2: DFQATT and SNEGSKA (reference sequence). CDR3 size: 17 residues. J lost 1 base, V lost 0 bases, and 10 bases had no gene match. The chain's CDR3 is CSARDSDLTGGSYEQYF. In DNA, the CDR3 is TGCAGTGCTAGAGATTCGGATCTGACAGGGGGTTCCTACGAGCAGTACTTC.

V is TRBV20-1 and J is TRBJ1-5; no clear D gene. The V and J ends lost 5 bases and 2 bases respectively, with 13 bases between them. The CDR3 runs 14 residues. Per the germline V gene, CDR1 is DFQATT and CDR2 is SNEGSKA (reference sequence). The CDR3 protein is CSALGRTGNQPQHF. The CDR3 coding sequence is TGCAGTGCTCTAGGGCGGACGGGCAATCAGCCCCAGCATTTT.

Notes on this clonotype: A much larger clone is a single base away; this may be a read error. The J gene is TRBJ2-3, the V gene TRBV4-1, with TRBD2 matching 7 bases. Per the germline V gene, CDR1 is MGHRA and CDR2 is YSYEKL. The CDR3 has 16 residues. Germline trimming cut 0 bases from V and 5 bases from J; bases unmatched to any gene: 8. CDR3 bases: TGCGCCAGCAGCCAAGAAGGACTAGTGGGGGGAGATACGCAGTATTTT. Translation: CASSQEGLVGGDTQYF.

The gene calls are TRBV20-1 and TRBJ1-1; tentative D call: TRBD1 (5 bases). Germline CDR1 and CDR2: DFQATT and SNEGSKA (reference sequence). V lost 7 bases, J lost 0 bases, and 12 bases lay in between. The CDR3 is 13 amino acids. CDR3 DNA: TGCAGTGAAAGGGGCAGCATGAACACTGAAGCTTTCTTT. This codes for CSERGSMNTEAFF.

The V call is TRBV11-2, the J call TRBJ2-7; a weak D match, TRBD1 (5 bases). In germline, CDR1 is SGHAT, CDR2 FQNNGV. Trimming took 7 bases from V and 2 from J, leaving 27 bases between them. The CDR3 totals 18 residues. Written as DNA, the CDR3 is TGTGCCAGCAACGCGAGAGGTGGGGCCCCCAGTAAAACCTACGAGCAGTACTTC. As protein: CASNARGGAPSKTYEQYF.

The chain is built from TRBV2 and TRBJ2-7, with unresolved D. The length of the CDR3 is 15 residues. Trimming left V 6 bases short and J 3 bases short, with 18 bases between. Germline CDR1 SNHLY, CDR2 FYNNEI. CDR3 DNA sequence: TGTGCCAGCAGCGCCTTCGCCCCCCTGAGCTACGAGCAGTACTTC. Protein product: CASSAFAPLSYEQYF. Based on the CDR3 plus reference TRBV2 and TRBJ2-7, the full variable domain is EPEVTQTPSHQVTQMGQEVILRCVPISNHLYFYWYRQILGQKVEFLVSFYNNEISEKSEIFDDQFSVERPDGSNFTLKIRSTKLEDSAMYFCASSAFAPLSYEQYFGPGTRLTVT.